The entry below describes one TCR beta chain. Antigen: not known. Each diagnosis drew on symptoms, thyroxine, TRAb, thyroid ultrasound and orbital computed tomography findings. The data belong to a study of T cells in Graves' hyperthyroidism and ophthalmopathy. About the study: Peripheral blood was secured at the point of initial diagnosis, before any treatment. Findings and limits, study-wide: Most expanded thyroid clonotypes above 0.001 also appeared in blood. In validation, the model predicted ophthalmopathy. These predictions came a median about 6.8 months before onset.

CDR1 is SGHRS, CDR2 YFSETQ, per germline. This CDR3 contains 15 residues. V was clipped by 4 bases and J by 5 bases; unmatched bases: 7. RNA transcripts served as the template for amplifying TCR beta CDR3 regions. First-round RT-PCR targeting the TCR CDR3 was performed with the HTBI primer set. TCRdb re-called the multiplex PCR reads with MiXCR, one entry per CDR3 protein. The top ten hold roughly 50% of the sample, which has under 350,000 distinct CDR3 sequences, approximately 15% seen once. The J gene is TRBJ2-1, the V gene TRBV5-1; 9 nucleotides line up with TRBD1. The material sequenced was blood. The origin of this receptor is a woman aged 60-70 years with Graves' ophthalmopathy. The CDR3 reads CASSPLDRGDNEQFF. CDR3 coding DNA: TGCGCCAGCAGCCCCCTGGACAGGGGAGACAATGAGCAGTTCTTC.